This T cell receptor (beta chain) was identified in a study of blood T cells in healthy people across ages. General observations from the study: In older individuals, TCR beta diversity per million T cells was lower, falling roughly linearly with age.

Each sample yielded at least 5 micrograms of PBMC total RNA. A J-beta primer mix and a sample-barcoded 5' primer were used in a second PCR of roughly 6 to 12 cycles. TCRdb re-analysed the 5' RACE reads in MiXCR, keeping a single row per CDR3 protein. The sample contains about 970,000 distinct CDR3 sequences, 51% of which appear only once. In regard to this clonotype: Its matching antigen is unknown.

Germline loops: CDR1 MDHEN, CDR2 SYDVKM. The CDR3 is 16 amino acids. V lost 5 bases to trimming and J lost 6 bases; unmatched junction nucleotides: 11. The chain has TRBV28 and TRBJ2-1, with 9 bases aligning to TRBD2. This clonotype was obtained from a woman aged 55-70 years in good health. Sequenced material: blood. CDR3 residues: CASSPPRAGGFNEQFF. The CDR3 DNA follows: TGTGCCAGCAGTCCCCCTCGGGCGGGAGGGTTCAATGAGCAGTTCTTC.